This T cell receptor (beta chain) was found in a study of neoadjuvant anti-PD-1 for oral cavity cancer. The CDR3 has 15 amino acids. Trimming cost V 3 bases and J 5 bases, with 16 bases left between them. Germline values: CDR1 SGHAT, CDR2 FQNNGV. This clone was seen only a few times. Profiled with immunoSEQ multiplex PCR; TCRdb holds only in-frame clones, not every one. The repertoire has 50,000 to 65,000 clones, around 85% of them found once; the top ten carry 2% to 3%. Sequenced material: PBMCs, taken before nivolumab (anti-PD-1) treatment. V and J are TRBV11-2 and TRBJ2-5; TRBD2 is a possible D gene (5 bases). The TCR was taken from a person between 40 and 85 years old with oral cavity squamous cell carcinoma. The CDR3 DNA reads TGTGCCAGCAGCTTGACTGGAGGCCCCTTTGAGACCCAGTACTTC. Amino acid sequence: CASSLTGGPFETQYF.